The source of this TCR beta chain is a study of blood T cells in healthy people across ages. Study information: For every two T cells, template switching captured about one barcoded beta molecule.

A J-beta primer mix and a sample-barcoded 5' primer were used in a second PCR of roughly 7 to 12 cycles. TCRdb called the 5' RACE reads again in MiXCR, with one record for every CDR3 protein. The table shows roughly 1,500,000 distinct CDR3 sequences, with about 40% occurring only once. V shed 5 bases, J shed 3 bases, and the junction held 9 bases outside the gene matches. In germline, CDR1 is SGHVS, CDR2 FNYEAQ. This CDR3 contains 16 residues. Peripheral blood samples of approximately 10 milliliters were drawn from each donor. The sequenced sample was blood. The clonotype originates from a woman aged 18-29 years in good health. This rearrangement joins TRBV7-6 to TRBJ2-3; TRBD1 agrees at 9 bases. The CDR3 DNA follows: TGTGCCAGCAGCCTAAGTTGGGACAGGGCGACAGATACGCAGTATTTT. This encodes CASSLSWDRATDTQYF.